These T cell receptor beta chains were read from a single sample in a study of tumor-infiltrating lymphocytes in primary liver carcinoma. Via MiXCR, TCRdb re-called the multiplex PCR reads, giving one row per CDR3 protein. The table has tens of thousands of distinct CDR3 sequences, less than 75% seen once; the top ten hold around 50%. Material: liver tumor tissue from sampling region 2. The receptors originated from a man aged 35 to 55 with primary liver carcinoma and hepatitis B virus infection. CDR3s include the opening cysteine and the closing phenylalanine or tryptophan. A D gene is named only where the DNA matches it firmly. The listing skips clone size in some rows; elsewhere it reads once, few, many or a size class.

-	few	TRBV6-5	TRBJ2-7	TGTGCCAGCAGTTACGGAGGCAGGGGACATACCTACGAGCAGTACTTC	CASSYGGRGHTYEQYF
-	-	TRBV10-3	TRBJ1-1	TGTGCCATCAGTGACCGCTACGAGAACACTGAAGCTTTCTTT	CAISDRYENTEAFF
-	-	TRBV10-2	TRBJ1-2	TGCGCCAGCAGTGTGGGGCCCTATGGCTACACCTTC	CASSVGPYGYTF
-	-	TRBV7-9	TRBJ2-5	TGTGCCAGCAGCAGCAGGGGGGGACCCCAGGAGACCCAATACTTC	CASSSRGGPQETQYF
TRBD2	-	TRBV4-3	TRBJ2-3	TGCGCCAGCAGCCAGGGGGCTAGCGGGACCACAGATATGCAGTATTTT	CASSQGASGTTDMQYF
TRBD2	-	TRBV29-1	TRBJ2-3	TGCAGAGTTTCCGGGACTAGCGGATTCACGGATACTCAGTATTTT	CRVSGTSGFTDTQYF
-	-	TRBV24-1	TRBJ2-2	TGTGCCACCAGTAGTAAGGGTGCCACCGGGGAGCTGTTTTTT	CATSSKGATGELFF
-	-	TRBV11-2	TRBJ2-1	TGTGCCAGCGGCTTAGATAGGGGTGGGAGGTTCTACAATGAGCAGTTCTTC	CASGLDRGGRFYNEQFF
-	-	TRBV4-2	TRBJ2-2	TGTGCCAGTAGCCAAGCTCTGACCGCCGGGGAGCTGCTTTTT	CASSQALTAGELLF
-	many	TRBV11-3	TRBJ1-1	TGTGCCAGCAGCCTTGCAGGGTACACTGAAGCTTTCTTT	CASSLAGYTEAFF
TRBD1	few	TRBV6-4	TRBJ2-2	TGTGCCAGCAGTGACGGACAGGGGGCCGGGGAGCTATTTTTT	CASSDGQGAGELFF
TRBD1	-	TRBV2	TRBJ1-3	TGTGCCAGCAGGGAATTTGGGGTGACAGGGCGCGCTGGAAACACCGTATATTTT	CASREFGVTGRAGNTVYF
TRBD2	many	TRBV4-1	TRBJ2-3	TGCGCCAGCAGCCAAGATCCGGGTAGCGGGAGTAATACGCAGTATTTT	CASSQDPGSGSNTQYF
-	-	TRBV19	TRBJ2-1	TGTGCCAGTAGTAATGGGGGAATTTCCTACAATGAGCAGTTCTTC	CASSNGGISYNEQFF
TRBD2	-	TRBV4-3	TRBJ2-3	TGCACCAGCAGCCAAGATCTTCCCTCCGGGACTAGCGGGAAAGCAGATACGCAGTATTTT	CTSSQDLPSGTSGKADTQYF
TRBD1	-	TRBV29-1	TRBJ2-3	TGCAGTGTCCCCGGGACAGTTTGCACGAGCACAGATACGCAGTATTTT	CSVPGTVCTSTDTQYF
-	medium-sized	TRBV6-1	TRBJ1-5	TGTGCCAGCAGTGAGGGGGAGTCGGATCAGCCCCAGCATTTT	CASSEGESDQPQHF
-	-	TRBV12-3/TRBV12-4	TRBJ2-5	TGTGCCCGCAGTATCCCAATGTATCAAGAGACCCAGTACTTC	CARSIPMYQETQYF
-	few	TRBV11-2	TRBJ2-5	TGTGCTAGCATCCAAACTCCTGGTGGGGGGAAGGAGACCCAGTACTTC	CASIQTPGGGKETQYF
TRBD1	-	TRBV4-2	TRBJ2-7	TGTGCCAGCGGCCAAGATCGGACAGGGCCGTATGAGCAGTACTTC	CASGQDRTGPYEQYF
TRBD2	-	TRBV10-2	TRBJ2-5	TGCGCCTGCAGTGAGGATGGAGCGGGAGACTGGGAGACCCAATACTTC	CACSEDGAGDWETQYF
-	-	TRBV5-1	TRBJ2-7	TGCGCCAGCAACTTGGATACCGGGGGGCTTGCCTACGAACAGTACTTC	CASNLDTGGLAYEQYF
-	many	TRBV29-1	TRBJ2-2	TGCAGCGTTGACGCGGGGACGAACACCGGGGAGCTGTTTTTT	CSVDAGTNTGELFF
-	-	TRBV4-3	TRBJ2-3	TGCGCCAGCAGCCAACGGGCTTTCACAGATATGCAGTATTTT	CASSQRAFTDMQYF
TRBD2	many	TRBV6-2/TRBV6-3	TRBJ2-5	TGTGCCAGCAGTTACTCGCTTACGGGAGGTCTCGAGACCCAGTACTTC	CASSYSLTGGLETQYF
-	-	TRBV2	TRBJ2-3	TGTGCCAGCAGTGAAGTGGCAGGGGCTGGGGATACGCAGTATTTT	CASSEVAGAGDTQYF
-	few	TRBV15	TRBJ1-3	TGTGCCACCCCAAGGGGCTCTGGAAACACCATATATTTT	CATPRGSGNTIYF
-	many	TRBV12-5	TRBJ2-3	TGTGCTAGTGGTTTGGACAGGGCCACAGATACGCAGTATTTT	CASGLDRATDTQYF